This TCR beta chain was sequenced in a study of blood T cell repertoires in COVID-19. Trimming shortened V by 1 base and J by 5 bases, and 18 bases separated the two germline ends. This CDR3 comprises 16 residues. Germline CDR1 and CDR2: SGHKS and YYEKEE (reference sequence). Repertoires were generated with immunoSEQ multiplex PCR, while TCRdb's copy carries only in-frame clones and drops some. Here the sample spans fewer than 250,000 clones, roughly four fifths being singletons. Sequenced sample: peripheral blood. This chain joins TRBV5-5 and TRBJ2-5; D possibly corresponds to TRBD1 (8 bases). The receptor's source is a woman between 65 and 79 years old with active or convalescent COVID-19. The CDR3 coding sequence is TGTGCCAGCAGCTTGCGCCGGACAGGGAGGGTGGAGACCCAGTACTTC. It translates to CASSLRRTGRVETQYF.